In its sample, the clone carrying this T cell receptor (beta chain) was seen once. Its specificity is unknown. This sample is drawn from a study of cytomegalovirus exposure and HLA in healthy donors. CDR3 length: 15 residues. Per germline, CDR1 MGHDK and CDR2 SYGVNS. Germline trimming cut 4 bases from V and 7 bases from J; bases unmatched to any gene: 8. The study's findings and limits: Most TCR sequences proved rare, with some public TCRs found in many donors. CMV serostatus stood as the only immune exposure information on hand. Earlier analysis yielded a pattern in which most TCR beta V segments were productive about 90% or about 30% of the time. The likely origin of a cluster of highly shared sequence variants was a sequencing artifact.

The PCR contained 60 Vbeta and 13 Jbeta primers. Clones were sequenced by immunoSEQ multiplex PCR, and TCRdb holds only the in-frame ones, with some missing. The sample shows nearly 200,000 clones, more than 75% of them seen only once. The sample comprised PBMCs. The chain employs TRBV25-1 and TRBJ2-1; 9 bases are a match to TRBD1. This clonotype was obtained from a woman between 45 and 60 years old in good health and CMV-seropositive. The CDR3 nucleotides are TGTGCCAGCAGTGCCCACAGGGGGCTTGGGAATGAGCAGTTCTTC. Protein: CASSAHRGLGNEQFF. The complete variable domain, with remaining parts taken from reference TRBV25-1 and TRBJ2-1, reads EADIYQTPRYLVIGTGKKITLECSQTMGHDKMYWYQQDPGMELHLIHYSYGVNSTEKGDLSSESTVSRIRTEHFPLTLESARPSHTSQYLCASSAHRGLGNEQFFGPGTRLTVL.